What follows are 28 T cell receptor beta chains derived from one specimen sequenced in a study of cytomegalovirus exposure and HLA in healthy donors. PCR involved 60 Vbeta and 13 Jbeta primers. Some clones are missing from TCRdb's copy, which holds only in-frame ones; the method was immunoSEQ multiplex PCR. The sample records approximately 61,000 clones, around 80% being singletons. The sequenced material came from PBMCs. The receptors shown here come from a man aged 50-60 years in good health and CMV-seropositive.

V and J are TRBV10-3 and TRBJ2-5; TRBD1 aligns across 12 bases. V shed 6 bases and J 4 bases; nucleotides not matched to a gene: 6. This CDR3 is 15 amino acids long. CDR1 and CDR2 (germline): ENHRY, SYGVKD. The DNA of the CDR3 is TGTGCCATCAGCGACCGGGACAGGGGGCGAGAGACCCAGTACTTC. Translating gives CAISDRDRGRETQYF.

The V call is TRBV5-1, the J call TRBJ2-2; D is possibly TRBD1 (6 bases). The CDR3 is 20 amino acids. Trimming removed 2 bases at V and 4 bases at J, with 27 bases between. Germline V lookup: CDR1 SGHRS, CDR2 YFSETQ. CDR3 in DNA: TGCGCCAGCAGCTTTCATTCCTATTCCGGGACCCGAGGGGGCACCGGGGAGCTGTTTTTT. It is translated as CASSFHSYSGTRGGTGELFF. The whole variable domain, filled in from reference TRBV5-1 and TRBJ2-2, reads KAGVTQTPRYLIKTRGQQVTLSCSPISGHRSVSWYQQTPGQGLQFLFEYFSETQRNKGNFPGRFSGRQFSNSRSEMNVSTLELGDSALYLCASSFHSYSGTRGGTGELFFGEGSRLTVL.

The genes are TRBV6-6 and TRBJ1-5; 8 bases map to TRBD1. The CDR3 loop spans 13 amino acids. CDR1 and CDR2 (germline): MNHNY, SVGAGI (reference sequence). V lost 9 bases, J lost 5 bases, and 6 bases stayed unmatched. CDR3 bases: TGTGCCAGTAAGACAGGGGTTGATCAGCCCCAGCATTTT. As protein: CASKTGVDQPQHF.

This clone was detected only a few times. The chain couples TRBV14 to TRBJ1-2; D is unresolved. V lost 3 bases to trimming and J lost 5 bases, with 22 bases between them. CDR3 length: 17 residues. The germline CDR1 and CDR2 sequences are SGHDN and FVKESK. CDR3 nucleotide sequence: TGTGCCAGCAGCCATATAGATATGGTGGGCACCTCGTATGGCTACACCTTC. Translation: CASSHIDMVGTSYGYTF.

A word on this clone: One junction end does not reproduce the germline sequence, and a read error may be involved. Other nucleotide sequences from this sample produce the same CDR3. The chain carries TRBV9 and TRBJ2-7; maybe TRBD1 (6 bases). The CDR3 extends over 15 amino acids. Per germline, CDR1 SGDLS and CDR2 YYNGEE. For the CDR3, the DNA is TGTGCAAGCAGCTCCCAGGGGCCCAGATCCTACGAGCAGTACTTC. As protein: CASSSQGPRSYEQYF. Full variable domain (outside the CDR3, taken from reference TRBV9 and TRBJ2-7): DSGVTQTPKHLITATGQRVTLRCSPRSGDLSVYWYQQSLDQGLQFLIQYYNGEERAKGNILERFSAQQFPDLHSELNLSSLELGDSALYFCASSSQGPRSYEQYFGPGTRLTVT.

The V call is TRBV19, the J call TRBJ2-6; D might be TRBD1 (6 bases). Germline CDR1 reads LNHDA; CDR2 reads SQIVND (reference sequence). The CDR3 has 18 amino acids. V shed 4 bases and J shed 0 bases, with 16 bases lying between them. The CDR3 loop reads CASSTRQGLSSGANVLTF. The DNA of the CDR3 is TGTGCCAGTAGTACTCGGCAGGGGCTTAGCTCTGGGGCCAACGTCCTGACTTTC. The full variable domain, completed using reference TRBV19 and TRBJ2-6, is DGGITQSPKYLFRKEGQNVTLSCEQNLNHDAMYWYRQDPGQGLRLIYYSQIVNDFQKGDIAEGYSVSREKKESFPLTVTSAQKNPTAFYLCASSTRQGLSSGANVLTFGAGSRLTVL.

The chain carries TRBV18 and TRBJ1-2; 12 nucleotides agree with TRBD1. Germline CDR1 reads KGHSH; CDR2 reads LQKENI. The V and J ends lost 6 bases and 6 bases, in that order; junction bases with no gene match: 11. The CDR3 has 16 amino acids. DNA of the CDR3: TGTGCCAGCTCCCTACTGGGACAGGGGGCGCAGGATGGCTACACCTTC. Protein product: CASSLLGQGAQDGYTF.

CDR3 bases: TGTGCCACCAGCACGGACATTTTCACAGATACGCAGTATTTT. It specifies CATSTDIFTDTQYF. The chain has TRBV15 and TRBJ2-3, with D tentatively TRBD1 (5 bases). Germline V gene sequence: CDR1 LNHNV, CDR2 YYDKDF (reference sequence). The CDR3 sequence is 14 residues long. V shed 4 bases and J shed 2 bases, with 10 bases lying between them.

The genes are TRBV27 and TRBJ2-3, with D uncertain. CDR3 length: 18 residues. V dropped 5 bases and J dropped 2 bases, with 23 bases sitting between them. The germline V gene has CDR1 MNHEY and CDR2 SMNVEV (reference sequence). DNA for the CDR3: TGTGCCAGCAGTGGCCCTGCCGATCATCATGCCCCCACAGATACGCAGTATTTT. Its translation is CASSGPADHHAPTDTQYF.

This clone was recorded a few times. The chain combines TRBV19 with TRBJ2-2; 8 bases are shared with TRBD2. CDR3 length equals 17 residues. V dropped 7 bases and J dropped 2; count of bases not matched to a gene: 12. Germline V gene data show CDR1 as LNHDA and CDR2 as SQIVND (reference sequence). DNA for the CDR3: TGTGCCAGTACCCCGAGTGCCGGGAGGGCCAACACCGGGGAGCTGTTTTTT. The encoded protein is CASTPSAGRANTGELFF.

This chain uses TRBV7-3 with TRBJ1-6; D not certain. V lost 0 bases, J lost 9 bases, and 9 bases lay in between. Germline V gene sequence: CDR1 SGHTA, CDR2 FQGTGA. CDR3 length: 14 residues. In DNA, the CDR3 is TGTGCCAGCAGCTTAACCCGTCAGGCTTCACCCCTCCACTTT. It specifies CASSLTRQASPLHF.

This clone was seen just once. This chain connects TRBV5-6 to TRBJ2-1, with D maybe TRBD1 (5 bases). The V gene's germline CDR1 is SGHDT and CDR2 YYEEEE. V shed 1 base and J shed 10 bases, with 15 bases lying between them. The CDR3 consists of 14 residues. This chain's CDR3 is CASSLFDRNYEQFF. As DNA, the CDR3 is TGTGCCAGCAGCTTGTTTGACAGAAACTACGAGCAGTTCTTC.

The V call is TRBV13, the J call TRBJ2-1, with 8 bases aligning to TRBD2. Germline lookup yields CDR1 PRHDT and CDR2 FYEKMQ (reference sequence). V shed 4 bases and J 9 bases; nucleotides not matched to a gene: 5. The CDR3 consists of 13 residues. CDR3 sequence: CASSSKRGTEQFF. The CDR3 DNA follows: TGTGCCAGCAGCTCCAAGCGGGGGACTGAGCAGTTCTTC.

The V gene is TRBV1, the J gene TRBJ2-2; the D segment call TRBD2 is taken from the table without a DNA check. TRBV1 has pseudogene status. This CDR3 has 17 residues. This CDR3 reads CTSSQVDGRSRRRELFF. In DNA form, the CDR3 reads TGCACCAGCAGCCAAGTGGACGGGAGAAGTCGGCGTAGGGAGCTGTTTTTT.

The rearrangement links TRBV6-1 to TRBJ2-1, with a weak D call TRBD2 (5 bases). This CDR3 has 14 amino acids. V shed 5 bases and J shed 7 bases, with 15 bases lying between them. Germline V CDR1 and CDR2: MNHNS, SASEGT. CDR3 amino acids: CASSNQGPGNEQFF. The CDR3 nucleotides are TGTGCCAGCAGTAACCAAGGTCCGGGGAATGAGCAGTTCTTC.

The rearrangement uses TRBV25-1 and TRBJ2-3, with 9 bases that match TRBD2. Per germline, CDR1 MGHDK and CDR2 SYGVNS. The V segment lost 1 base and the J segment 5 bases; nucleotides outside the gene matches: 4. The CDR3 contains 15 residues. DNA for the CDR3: TGTGCCAGCAGTGAATCAGCGGGAGGTGGAGATACGCAGTATTTT. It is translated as CASSESAGGGDTQYF.

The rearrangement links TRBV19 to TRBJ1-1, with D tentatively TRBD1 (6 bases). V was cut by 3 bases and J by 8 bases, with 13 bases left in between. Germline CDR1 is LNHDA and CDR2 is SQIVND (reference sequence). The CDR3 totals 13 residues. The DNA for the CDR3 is TGTGCCAGTAGTATCCGGGGGGCGTACGAAGCTTTCTTT. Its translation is CASSIRGAYEAFF. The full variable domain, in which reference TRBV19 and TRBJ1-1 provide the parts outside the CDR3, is DGGITQSPKYLFRKEGQNVTLSCEQNLNHDAMYWYRQDPGQGLRLIYYSQIVNDFQKGDIAEGYSVSREKKESFPLTVTSAQKNPTAFYLCASSIRGAYEAFFGQGTRLTVV.

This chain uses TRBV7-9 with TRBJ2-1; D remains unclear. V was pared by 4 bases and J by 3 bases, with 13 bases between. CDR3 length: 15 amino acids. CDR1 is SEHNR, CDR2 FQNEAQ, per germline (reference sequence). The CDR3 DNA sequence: TGTGCCAGCAGCTCCCCTGGCCCTTACTACAATGAGCAGTTCTTC. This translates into CASSSPGPYYNEQFF.

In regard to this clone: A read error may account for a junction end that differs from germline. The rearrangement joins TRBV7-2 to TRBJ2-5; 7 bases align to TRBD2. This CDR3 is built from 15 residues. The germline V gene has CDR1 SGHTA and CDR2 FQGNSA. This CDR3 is CVSSLSSGKKETQYF. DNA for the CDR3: TGTGTCAGCAGCTTGAGCAGCGGGAAAAAAGAGACCCAGTACTTC.

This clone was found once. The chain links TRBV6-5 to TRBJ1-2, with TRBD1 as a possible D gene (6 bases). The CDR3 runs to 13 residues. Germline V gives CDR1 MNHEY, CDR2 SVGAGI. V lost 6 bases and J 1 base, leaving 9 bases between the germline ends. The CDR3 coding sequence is TGTGCCAGCAGCCTGGACAGTAACTATGGCTACACCTTC. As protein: CASSLDSNYGYTF.

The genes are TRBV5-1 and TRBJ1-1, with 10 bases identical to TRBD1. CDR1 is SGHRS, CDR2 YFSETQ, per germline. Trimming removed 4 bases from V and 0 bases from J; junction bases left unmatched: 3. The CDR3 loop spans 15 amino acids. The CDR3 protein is CASSGDRGMNTEAFF. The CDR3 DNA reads TGCGCCAGCAGCGGGGACAGGGGTATGAACACTGAAGCTTTCTTT.

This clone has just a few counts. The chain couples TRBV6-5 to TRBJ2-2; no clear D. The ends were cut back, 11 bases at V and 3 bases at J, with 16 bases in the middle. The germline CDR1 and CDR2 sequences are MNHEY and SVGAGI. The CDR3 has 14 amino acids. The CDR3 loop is CARRKRSYTGELFF. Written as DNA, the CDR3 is TGTGCCCGCCGAAAGCGTTCATACACCGGGGAGCTGTTTTTT.

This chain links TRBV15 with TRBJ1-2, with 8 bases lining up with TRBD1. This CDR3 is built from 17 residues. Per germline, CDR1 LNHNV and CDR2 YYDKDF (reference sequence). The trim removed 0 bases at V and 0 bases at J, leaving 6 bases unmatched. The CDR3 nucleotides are TGTGCCACCAGCAGAGAAGACAGGGGAGGGGCTAACTATGGCTACACCTTC. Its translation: CATSREDRGGANYGYTF.

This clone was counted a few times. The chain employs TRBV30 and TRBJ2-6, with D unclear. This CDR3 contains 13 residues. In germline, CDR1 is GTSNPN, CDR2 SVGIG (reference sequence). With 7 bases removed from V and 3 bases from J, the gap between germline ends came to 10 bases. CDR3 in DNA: TGTGCCTTATCTCCGGGTGGGGCCAACGTCCTGACTTTC. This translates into CALSPGGANVLTF.

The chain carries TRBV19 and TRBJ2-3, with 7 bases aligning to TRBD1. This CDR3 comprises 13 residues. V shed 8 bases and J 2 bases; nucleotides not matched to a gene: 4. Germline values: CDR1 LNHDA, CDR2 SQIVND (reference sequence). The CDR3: CASSDRDTDTQYF. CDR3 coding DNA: TGTGCCAGTTCTGACAGGGACACAGATACGCAGTATTTT.

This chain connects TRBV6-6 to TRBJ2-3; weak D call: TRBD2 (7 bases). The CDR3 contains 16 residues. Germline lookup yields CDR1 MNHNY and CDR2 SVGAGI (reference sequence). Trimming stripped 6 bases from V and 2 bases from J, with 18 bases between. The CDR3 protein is CASSLSKGGSTDTQYF. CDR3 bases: TGTGCCAGCAGCCTCTCTAAGGGGGGGTCCACAGATACGCAGTATTTT.

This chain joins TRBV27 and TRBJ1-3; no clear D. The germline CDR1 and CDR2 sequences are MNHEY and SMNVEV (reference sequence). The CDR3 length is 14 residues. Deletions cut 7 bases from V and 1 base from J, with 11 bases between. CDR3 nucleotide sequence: TGTGCCAGCAAGAGGAACCCGTCTGGAAACACCATATATTTT. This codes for CASKRNPSGNTIYF.

The CDR3 spells CASRLAVSTDTQYF. The CDR3 region has the DNA TGTGCCAGCAGACTAGCGGTGAGCACAGATACGCAGTATTTT. The rearrangement uses TRBV6-1 and TRBJ2-3, with TRBD2 identical over 8 bases. The CDR3 is 14 residues long. Trimming at V came to 6 bases and at J to 0 bases, leaving 2 bases not matched to a gene. CDR1 is MNHNS and CDR2 is SASEGT in the germline V gene.